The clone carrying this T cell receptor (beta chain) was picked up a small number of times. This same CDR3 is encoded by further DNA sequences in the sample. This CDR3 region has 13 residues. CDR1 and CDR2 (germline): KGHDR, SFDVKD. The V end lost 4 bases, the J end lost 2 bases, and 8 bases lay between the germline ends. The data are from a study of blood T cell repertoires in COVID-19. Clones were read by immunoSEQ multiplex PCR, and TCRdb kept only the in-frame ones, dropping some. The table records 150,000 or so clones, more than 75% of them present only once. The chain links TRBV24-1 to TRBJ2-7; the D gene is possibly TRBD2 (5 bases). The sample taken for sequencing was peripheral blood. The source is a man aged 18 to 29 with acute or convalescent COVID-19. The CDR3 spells CATSDRRTYEQYF. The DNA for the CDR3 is TGTGCCACCAGTGACCGGAGGACCTACGAGCAGTACTTC.